Below, one T cell receptor (beta chain) is given with its context. Its matching antigen is unknown. Sampling times: baseline, cycle 4 day 1, cycle 7 day 1. This record comes from a study of OX40 agonist ivuxolimab in advanced cancers. Broader study findings: It was not determined which antigens were specifically recognized by the peripheral T cells that had undergone clonal expansion.

Some clones are missing from TCRdb's copy, which holds only in-frame ones; the method was immunoSEQ multiplex PCR. The sample yields tens of thousands of clones, roughly 89% seen once. The CDR3 is 16 amino acids. The V gene's germline CDR1 is LGHNA and CDR2 YNFKEQ. V dropped 0 bases and J dropped 4 bases, with 13 bases sitting between them. This chain joins TRBV4-2 and TRBJ1-5; D is ambiguous. The sample in question was CD4+ or CD8+ T cells sorted from blood, obtained in a trial of the OX40 agonist ivuxolimab. This TCR was recovered from an adult with an advanced solid tumor such as melanoma, head and neck, liver or kidney cancer. The CDR3 DNA reads TGTGCCAGCAGCCAAGATTCCGGGGAGGAGAATCAGCCCCAGCATTTT. Encoded protein: CASSQDSGEENQPQHF.